This T cell receptor beta chain was profiled in a study of tumor-infiltrating lymphocytes in primary liver carcinoma. Study overall: Lesions, classed as T1-T3 N0M0, spanned about 4 to 11 cm across.

This clonotype was observed once. A read error may account for a junction end that differs from germline. There are 13 residues in the CDR3. Germline V gives CDR1 SGHRS, CDR2 YFSETQ. Unsorted bulk tissue of about 18-34 mg yielded co-extracted RNA and DNA. Total RNA amounting to roughly 0.5 ug was the source from which TCR beta cDNA was made with a constant-region primer. Libraries covering TCR beta were generated through three nested multiplex PCR rounds (using a slightly modified ARM-PCR). Rounds one and two of PCR, each of about 10 cycles, were primed with TRBV1-TRBV30 forward primers and a C-beta reverse primer. TCRdb analysed the multiplex PCR reads with MiXCR anew, one entry per CDR3 protein. The table shows 85,000 to 100,000 distinct CDR3 sequences, with approximately 72% occurring only once.

The chain is built from TRBV5-1 and TRBJ1-2; 7 positions match TRBD1. The TCR was taken from a middle-aged man with primary liver carcinoma and hepatitis B virus infection. The material sequenced was tumor-adjacent normal liver tissue. DNA for the CDR3: TGCACCAGCAAAACAGGGGCGGACTATGGCTACACCTTC. Translating gives CTSKTGADYGYTF.